Only one count was recorded for the clone carrying this T cell receptor beta chain. Its target is not known. The data were obtained in a study of a mutant IDH1 vaccine in newly diagnosed glioma. Study summary: Patients began vaccination 4-6 weeks after radiotherapy alone, or with temozolomide cycles. Treated patients had a mean age of around 39 years and a sex split that was around 60% male and about 38% female. Patients' prior therapy spanned radiotherapy, temozolomide, or both; most underwent both.

V lost 4 bases and J lost 5; bases outside the gene matches: 6. The CDR3 spans 14 residues. TCRdb's table, derived via immunoSEQ multiplex PCR, lists solely in-frame clones and lacks some. The table has 9,000 to 13,000 clones, more than 70% seen once. General study points: Pseudoprogression appeared unlinked to shifts in leading peripheral T cell clonotypes.

Sample time point: week 23, last vaccination. The vaccine gave 300 ug of a 20-mer mutant IDH1 peptide subcutaneously per dose. The input for sequencing was PBMCs, taken from a glioma patient whose treatment included an IDH1 peptide vaccine. J is TRBJ2-1 and V is TRBV5-3, with 7 bases identical to TRBD2. TRBV5-3 is noted as an ORF with a role that remains uncertain. The source is a woman between 40 and 55 years old with glioma. Some clones in this sample may be carry-over from other donors' samples. The CDR3 is CARSGVAGHNEQFF. The CDR3 region has the DNA TGTGCCAGAAGCGGGGTAGCGGGCCACAATGAGCAGTTCTTC.